One sample yielded the 13 T cell receptor beta chains listed below, sequenced in a study of cytomegalovirus exposure and HLA in healthy donors. With 60 Vbeta and 13 Jbeta primers, the PCR was carried out. Assay: immunoSEQ multiplex PCR; the TCRdb copy retains only in-frame clones and omits some. The table records roughly 100,000 clones, 77% of them present only once. Input material: PBMCs. These receptors were obtained from a woman in her thirties or forties in good health and CMV-seropositive.

The chain recombines TRBV4-2 with TRBJ2-4, with 9 bases that match TRBD1. The CDR3 consists of 15 residues. V lost 4 bases and J lost 7; bases outside the gene matches: 8. Per germline, CDR1 LGHNA and CDR2 YNFKEQ. The CDR3 DNA reads as TGTGCCAGCAGCCTTGGGACAGGGAGGTGGAACATTCAGTACTTC. Translated, it gives CASSLGTGRWNIQYF.

The gene calls are TRBV5-6 and TRBJ2-5; TRBD2 aligns across 7 bases. This CDR3 has 16 amino acids. From germline, CDR1 is SGHDT and CDR2 YYEEEE. The trim removed 0 bases at V and 2 bases at J, leaving 7 bases unmatched. CDR3: CASSLVGGSGQETQYF. CDR3 nucleotide sequence: TGTGCCAGCAGCTTGGTCGGGGGGAGCGGGCAAGAGACCCAGTACTTC.

The genes are TRBV4-3 and TRBJ1-3; no definite D call. Per the germline V gene, CDR1 is LGHNA and CDR2 is YSLEER. This CDR3 contains 17 residues. Trimming took off 0 bases at V and 1 base at J, with 13 bases between the two ends. The CDR3 DNA reads as TGCGCCAGCAGCCAAGATCGGGCGGACTATTCTGGAAACACCATATATTTT. This encodes CASSQDRADYSGNTIYF.

The chain joins TRBV6-1 to TRBJ2-1; TRBD2 agrees at 11 bases. CDR3 length equals 19 residues. V lost 0 bases, J lost 2 bases, and 9 bases stayed unmatched. Germline V gives CDR1 MNHNS, CDR2 SASEGT. The CDR3 bases are TGTGCCAGCAGTGAAGCCTCCCTGACTAGCGGGGACGCCTACAATGAGCAGTTCTTC. It codes for CASSEASLTSGDAYNEQFF.

The gene calls are TRBV18 and TRBJ1-2; a weak D match, TRBD1 (5 bases). The V gene lost 2 bases and the J gene lost 0 bases, with 10 bases spanning the gap. Germline V lookup: CDR1 KGHSH, CDR2 LQKENI. CDR3 length equals 15 residues. Here the CDR3 DNA reads TGTGCCAGCTCACCAGCGGGGCCTTCTAACTATGGCTACACCTTC. As protein: CASSPAGPSNYGYTF.

The V call is TRBV6-1, the J call TRBJ1-6; D unclear. This CDR3 region has 16 residues. Germline CDR1 MNHNS, CDR2 SASEGT. Between the trimmed V and J ends, which lost 3 bases and 0 bases, there was a span of 9 bases. This chain's CDR3 is CASSDQVFSYNSPLHF. For the CDR3, the DNA is TGTGCCAGCAGTGATCAGGTTTTCTCCTATAATTCACCCCTCCACTTT.

Written as DNA, the CDR3 is TGTGCCAGCAGCGAGGGTTATGTCGGCTACACCTTC. This codes for CASSEGYVGYTF. The chain uses TRBV7-2 and TRBJ1-2; no definite D call. The CDR3 runs to 12 residues. The V and J ends lost 5 bases and 8 bases respectively, with 12 bases between them. Looked up from germline, CDR1 is SGHTA and CDR2 is FQGNSA.

The chain links TRBV7-8 to TRBJ2-7; the match to TRBD2 covers 8 bases. The CDR3 extends over 17 amino acids. Germline CDR1 is SGHVS and CDR2 is FQNEAQ. The V gene end was trimmed by 1 base and the J gene end by 3 bases; junction bases not matched to a gene: 11. The CDR3 is CASSLGSAAGGYYEQYF. The CDR3, as DNA: TGTGCCAGCAGCTTAGGGTCGGCGGCGGGGGGCTACTACGAGCAGTACTTC.

The rearrangement links TRBV7-8 to TRBJ2-1; 7 positions agree with TRBD2. The CDR3 totals 14 residues. Looked up from germline, CDR1 is SGHVS and CDR2 is FQNEAQ. V was clipped by 1 base and J by 8 bases; unmatched bases: 5. This CDR3 is CASSLVSGRDEQFF. The CDR3 DNA reads TGTGCCAGCAGCTTAGTTTCAGGGAGGGATGAGCAGTTCTTC.

The chain couples TRBV7-8 to TRBJ2-7, with D perhaps TRBD2 (6 bases). V shed 1 base and J shed 4 bases, with 14 bases lying between them. The germline V gene has CDR1 SGHVS and CDR2 FQNEAQ. This CDR3 is 15 amino acids long. The CDR3 nucleotides read TGTGCCAGCAGCTTAGGTTTGACTAGGAGGTACGAGCAGTACTTC. Its translation: CASSLGLTRRYEQYF.

This chain joins TRBV11-3 and TRBJ2-7; D is possibly TRBD1 (5 bases). V shed 5 bases and J shed 0 bases, with 11 bases lying between them. CDR1 is SGHNT, CDR2 YENEEA, per germline. CDR3 size: 14 residues. The CDR3 sequence: CASSRGASSYEQYF. The CDR3 DNA follows: TGTGCCAGCAGCCGTGGGGCTAGCTCCTACGAGCAGTACTTC.

V usage is TRBV28 and J usage is TRBJ1-2, with a weak D call TRBD1 (6 bases). Deletions cut 7 bases from V and 4 bases from J, with 16 bases between. Looked up from germline, CDR1 is MDHEN and CDR2 is SYDVKM. This CDR3 region has 14 residues. The CDR3 loop is CASTMGQGIYGYTF. CDR3 bases: TGTGCCAGCACCATGGGGCAGGGGATCTATGGCTACACCTTC.

The V call is TRBV11-3, the J call TRBJ2-1; TRBD2 matches 14 bases. Germline V CDR1 and CDR2: SGHNT, YENEEA. The CDR3 sequence is 18 residues long. Germline trimming cut 5 bases from V and 8 bases from J; bases unmatched to any gene: 14. CDR3 region: CASSPAGLAGGMVDEQFF. CDR3 in DNA: TGTGCCAGCAGCCCCGCTGGACTAGCGGGGGGTATGGTAGATGAGCAGTTCTTC.